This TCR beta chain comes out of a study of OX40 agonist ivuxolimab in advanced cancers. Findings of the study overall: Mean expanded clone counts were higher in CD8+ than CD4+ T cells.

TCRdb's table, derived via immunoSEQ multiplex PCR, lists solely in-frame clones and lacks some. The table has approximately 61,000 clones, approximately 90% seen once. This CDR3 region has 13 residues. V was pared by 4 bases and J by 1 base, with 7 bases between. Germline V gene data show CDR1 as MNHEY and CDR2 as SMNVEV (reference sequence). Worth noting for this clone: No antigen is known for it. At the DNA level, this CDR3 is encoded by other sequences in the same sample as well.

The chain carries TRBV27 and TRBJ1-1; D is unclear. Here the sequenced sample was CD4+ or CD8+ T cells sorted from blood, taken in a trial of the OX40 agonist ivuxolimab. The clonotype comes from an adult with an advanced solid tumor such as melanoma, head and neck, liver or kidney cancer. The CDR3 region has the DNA TGTGCCAGCAGTTCAGGAGAGAACACTGAAGCTTTCTTT. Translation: CASSSGENTEAFF.